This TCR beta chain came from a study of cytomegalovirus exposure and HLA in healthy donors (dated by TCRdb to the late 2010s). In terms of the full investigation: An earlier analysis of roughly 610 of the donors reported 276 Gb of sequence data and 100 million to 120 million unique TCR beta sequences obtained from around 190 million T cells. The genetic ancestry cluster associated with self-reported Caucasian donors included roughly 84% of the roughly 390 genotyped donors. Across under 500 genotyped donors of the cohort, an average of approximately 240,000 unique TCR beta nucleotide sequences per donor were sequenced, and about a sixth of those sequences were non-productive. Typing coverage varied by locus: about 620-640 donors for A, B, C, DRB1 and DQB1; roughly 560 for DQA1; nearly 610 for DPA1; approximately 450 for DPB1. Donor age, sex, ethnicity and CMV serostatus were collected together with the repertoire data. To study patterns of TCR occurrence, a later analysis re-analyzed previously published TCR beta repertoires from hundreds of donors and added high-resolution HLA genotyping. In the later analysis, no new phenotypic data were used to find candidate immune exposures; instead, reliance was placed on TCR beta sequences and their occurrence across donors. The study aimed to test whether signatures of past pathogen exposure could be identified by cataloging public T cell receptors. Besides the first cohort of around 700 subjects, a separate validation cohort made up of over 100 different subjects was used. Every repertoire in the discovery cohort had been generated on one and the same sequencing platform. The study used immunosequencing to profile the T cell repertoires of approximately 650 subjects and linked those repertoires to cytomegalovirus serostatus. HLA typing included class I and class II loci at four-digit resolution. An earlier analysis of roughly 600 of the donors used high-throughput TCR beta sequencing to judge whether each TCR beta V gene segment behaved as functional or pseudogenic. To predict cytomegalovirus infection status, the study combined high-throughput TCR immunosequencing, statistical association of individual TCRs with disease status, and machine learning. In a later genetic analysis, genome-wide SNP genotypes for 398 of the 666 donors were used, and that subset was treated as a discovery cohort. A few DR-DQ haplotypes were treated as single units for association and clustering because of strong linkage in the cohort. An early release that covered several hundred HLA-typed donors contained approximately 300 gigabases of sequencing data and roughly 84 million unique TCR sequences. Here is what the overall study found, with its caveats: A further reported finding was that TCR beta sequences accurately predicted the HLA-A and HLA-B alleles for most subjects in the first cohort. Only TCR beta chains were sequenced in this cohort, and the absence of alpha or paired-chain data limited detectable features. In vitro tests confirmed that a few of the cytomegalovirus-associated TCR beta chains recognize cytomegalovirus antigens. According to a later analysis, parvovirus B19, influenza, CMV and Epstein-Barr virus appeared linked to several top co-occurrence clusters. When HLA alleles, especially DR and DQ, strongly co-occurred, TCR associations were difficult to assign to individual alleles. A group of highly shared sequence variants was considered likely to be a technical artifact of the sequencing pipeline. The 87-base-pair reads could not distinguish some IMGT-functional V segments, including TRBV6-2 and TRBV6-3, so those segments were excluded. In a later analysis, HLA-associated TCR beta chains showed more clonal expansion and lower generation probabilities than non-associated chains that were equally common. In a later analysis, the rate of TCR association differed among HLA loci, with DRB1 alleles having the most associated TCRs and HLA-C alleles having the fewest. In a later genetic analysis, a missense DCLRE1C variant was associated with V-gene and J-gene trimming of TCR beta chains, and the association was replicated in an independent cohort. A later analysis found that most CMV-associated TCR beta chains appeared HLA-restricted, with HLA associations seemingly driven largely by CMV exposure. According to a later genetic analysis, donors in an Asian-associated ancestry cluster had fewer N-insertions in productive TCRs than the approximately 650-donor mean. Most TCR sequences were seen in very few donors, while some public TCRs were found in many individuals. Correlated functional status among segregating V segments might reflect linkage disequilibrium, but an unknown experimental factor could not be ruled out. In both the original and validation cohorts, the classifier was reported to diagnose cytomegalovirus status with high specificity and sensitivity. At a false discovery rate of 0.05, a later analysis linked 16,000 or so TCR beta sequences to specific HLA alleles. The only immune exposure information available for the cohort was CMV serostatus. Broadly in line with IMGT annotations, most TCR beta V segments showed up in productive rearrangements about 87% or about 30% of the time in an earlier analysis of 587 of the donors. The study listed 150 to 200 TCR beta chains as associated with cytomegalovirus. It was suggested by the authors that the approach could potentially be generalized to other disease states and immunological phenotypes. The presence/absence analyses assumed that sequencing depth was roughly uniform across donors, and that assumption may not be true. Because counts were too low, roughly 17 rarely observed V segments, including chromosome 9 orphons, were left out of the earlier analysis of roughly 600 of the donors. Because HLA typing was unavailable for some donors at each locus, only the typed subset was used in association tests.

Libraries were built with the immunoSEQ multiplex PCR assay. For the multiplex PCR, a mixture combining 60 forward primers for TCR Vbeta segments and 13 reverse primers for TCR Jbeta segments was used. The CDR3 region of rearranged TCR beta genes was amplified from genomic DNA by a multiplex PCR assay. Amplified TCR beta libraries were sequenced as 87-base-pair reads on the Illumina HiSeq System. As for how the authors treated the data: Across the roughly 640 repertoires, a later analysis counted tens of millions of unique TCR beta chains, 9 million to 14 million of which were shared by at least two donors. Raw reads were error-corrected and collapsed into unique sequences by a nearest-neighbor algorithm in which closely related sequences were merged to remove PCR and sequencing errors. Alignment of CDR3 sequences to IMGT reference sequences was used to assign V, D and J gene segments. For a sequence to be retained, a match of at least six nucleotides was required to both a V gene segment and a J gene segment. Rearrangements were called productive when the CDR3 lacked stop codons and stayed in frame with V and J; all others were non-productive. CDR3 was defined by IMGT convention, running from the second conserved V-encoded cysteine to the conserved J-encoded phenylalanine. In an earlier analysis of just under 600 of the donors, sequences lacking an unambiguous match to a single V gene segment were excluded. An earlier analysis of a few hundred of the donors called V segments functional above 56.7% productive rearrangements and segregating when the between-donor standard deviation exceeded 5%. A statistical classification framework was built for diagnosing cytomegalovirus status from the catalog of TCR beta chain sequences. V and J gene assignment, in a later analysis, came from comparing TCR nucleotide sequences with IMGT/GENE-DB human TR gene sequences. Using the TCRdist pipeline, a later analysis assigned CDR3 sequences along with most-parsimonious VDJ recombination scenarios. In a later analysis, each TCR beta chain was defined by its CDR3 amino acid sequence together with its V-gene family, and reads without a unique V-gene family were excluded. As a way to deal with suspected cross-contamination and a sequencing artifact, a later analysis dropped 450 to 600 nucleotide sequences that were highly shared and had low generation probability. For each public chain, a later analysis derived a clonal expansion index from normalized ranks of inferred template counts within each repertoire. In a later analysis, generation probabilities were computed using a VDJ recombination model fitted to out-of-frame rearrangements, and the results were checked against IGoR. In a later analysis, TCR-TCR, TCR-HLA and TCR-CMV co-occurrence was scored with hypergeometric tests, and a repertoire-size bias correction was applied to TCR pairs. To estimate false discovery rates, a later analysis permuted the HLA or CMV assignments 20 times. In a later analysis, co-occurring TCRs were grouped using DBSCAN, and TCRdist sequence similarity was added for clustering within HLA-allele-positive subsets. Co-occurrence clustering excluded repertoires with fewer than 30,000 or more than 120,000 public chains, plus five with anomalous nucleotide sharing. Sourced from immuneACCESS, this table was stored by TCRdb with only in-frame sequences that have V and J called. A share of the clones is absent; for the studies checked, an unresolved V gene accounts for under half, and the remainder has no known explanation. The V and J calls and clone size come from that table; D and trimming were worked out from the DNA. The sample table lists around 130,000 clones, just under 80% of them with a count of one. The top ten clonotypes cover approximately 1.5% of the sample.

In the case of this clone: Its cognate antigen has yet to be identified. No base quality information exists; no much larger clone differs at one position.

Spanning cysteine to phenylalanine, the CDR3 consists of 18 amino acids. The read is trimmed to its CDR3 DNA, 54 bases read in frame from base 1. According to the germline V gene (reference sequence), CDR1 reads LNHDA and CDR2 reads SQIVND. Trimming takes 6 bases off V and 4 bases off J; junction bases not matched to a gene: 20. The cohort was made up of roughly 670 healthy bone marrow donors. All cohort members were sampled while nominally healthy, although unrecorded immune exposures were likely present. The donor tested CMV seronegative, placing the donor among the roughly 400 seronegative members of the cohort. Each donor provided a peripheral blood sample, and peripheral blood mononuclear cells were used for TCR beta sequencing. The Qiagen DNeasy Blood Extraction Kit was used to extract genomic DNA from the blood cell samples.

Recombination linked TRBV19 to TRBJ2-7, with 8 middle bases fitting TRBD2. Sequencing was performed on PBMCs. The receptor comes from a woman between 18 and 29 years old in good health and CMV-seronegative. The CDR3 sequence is CASSLSLAAVGGTYEQYF. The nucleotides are TGTGCCAGTAGCCTGTCACTAGCGGCCGTAGGGGGTACGTACGAGCAGTACTTC.